This T cell receptor beta chain emerged from a study of CD8+ T cells in alopecia areata. cDNA serving as the sequencing template came from extracted, reverse transcribed RNA. Generated by immunoSEQ multiplex PCR, the TCRdb table keeps only in-frame clones and is missing some. The data hold just over 150,000 clones, with 45% to 55% observed a single time. This CDR3 spans 16 amino acids. Germline V gene sequence: CDR1 SGDLS, CDR2 YYNGEE. V lost 2 bases and J lost 1, with 12 bases in between. The source is a human donor with alopecia areata. The specimen was CD8+ T cells sorted from blood, collected at week 0. The chain employs TRBV9 and TRBJ2-2; TRBD1 might be the D (6 bases). The CDR3 DNA reads as TGTGCCAGCAGCGTCGTCGGGACACGGAACACCGGGGAGCTGTTTTTT. Protein sequence: CASSVVGTRNTGELFF.